Below, one T cell receptor beta chain is given with its context. Its antigen is not identified. This specimen belongs to a study of blood T cells in healthy people across ages. Whole-study findings and limits: Donor CMV infection status was unknown, possibly confounding age-related changes in expanded clonotypes.

Trimming cost V 4 bases and J 2 bases, with 17 bases left between them. This CDR3 has 16 residues. Through a sample-barcoded 5' primer and a J-beta primer mix, a second PCR was run for roughly 7 to 12 cycles. TCRdb re-called the 5' RACE reads with MiXCR, one entry per CDR3 protein. The sample includes approximately 850,000 distinct CDR3 sequences, roughly 64% seen only once; the top ten take around 22%. The TCR originated in a man aged 30-40 years in good health. V gene TRBV12-3 or TRBV12-4 combines with J gene TRBJ2-5; tentative D call: TRBD2 (6 bases). Sequencing was performed on blood. The CDR3 loop reads CASSSLSRDWQETQYF. As DNA, the CDR3 is TGTGCCAGCAGTTCCCTTTCCCGGGACTGGCAAGAGACCCAGTACTTC.